The clone carrying this TCR beta chain was counted only a few times. This specimen belongs to a study of blood T cell repertoires in COVID-19. About the study: Collection of acute and convalescent COVID-19 samples took place in the United States, Italy and Spain. Sources were T cells, B-cell-depleted T cells, or PBMCs; the material itself was cDNA or gDNA.

As originally analysed: Estimation of nucleated cell counts was performed using reference gene primer amplification. Produced via immunoSEQ multiplex PCR; TCRdb's table is partial and in-frame only. For V, J and clone size, that table is used; D and trimming come from the DNA. The sample lists 200,000 to 250,000 clones, 65% to 90% occurring once. CDR3 length: 15 residues. Per germline, CDR1 LGHNA and CDR2 YSLEER. The V gene end was trimmed by 4 bases and the J gene end by 3 bases; junction bases not matched to a gene: 5. The origin of this receptor is a woman between 45 and 65 years old with acute or convalescent COVID-19. The specimen sequenced was peripheral blood. The V call is TRBV4-3, the J call TRBJ2-3; 9 nucleotides align to TRBD2. The CDR3 is CASSLGGGATDTQYF. The CDR3 DNA sequence: TGCGCCAGCAGCCTGGGCGGGGGGGCGACAGATACGCAGTATTTT.